Following are 8 T cell receptor beta chains from one sample sequenced in a study of human T cells and chemical hapten exposure. TCRdb reprocessed the RACE reads with MiXCR, giving one entry per CDR3 protein. This table has around 300,000 distinct CDR3 sequences, roughly 6% appearing once. This sample's time point: pre-sensitization, week 0. The treatment was: therapeutic diphenylcyclopropenone sensitization with weekly scalp DPC. The sequencing used whole blood, collected in connection with sensitization to the hapten diphenylcyclopropenone (DPC). Source of these receptors: a woman in her late teens or twenties with alopecia areata. Some clones in this sample may be carry-over from other donors' samples.

This clonotype occurred many times. The rearrangement joins TRBV18 to TRBJ2-5; no definite D call. This CDR3 spans 13 amino acids. V lost 6 bases to trimming and J lost 3 bases, with 11 bases between them. Germline V lookup: CDR1 KGHSH, CDR2 LQKENI. The CDR3 sequence is CASSASSEETQYF. CDR3 sequence (DNA): TGTGCCAGCTCTGCGTCCAGCGAAGAGACCCAGTACTTC.

The rearrangement links TRBV6-5 to TRBJ2-7, with D possibly being TRBD1 or TRBD2 (5 bases each). The V gene's germline CDR1 is MNHEY and CDR2 SVGAGI. Trimming took 3 bases from V and 2 from J, leaving 23 bases between them. The CDR3 is 18 amino acids. In nucleotides, the CDR3 is TGTGCCAGCAGTTATTCCGGGACCACGGTCGAGGGAGCCTACGAGCAGTACTTC. Amino acid sequence: CASSYSGTTVEGAYEQYF.

The chain employs TRBV5-4 and TRBJ2-4; no definite D call. This CDR3 has 12 residues. The V end was cut by 4 bases, the J end by 6 bases, with 8 bases between. CDR1 SGHNT and CDR2 YYREEE come from the germline V gene (reference sequence). CDR3 loop: CASSLTSNIQYF. The CDR3, as DNA: TGTGCCAGCAGCCTGACTTCAAACATTCAGTACTTC.

This clonotype appeared a few times. This chain links TRBV10-3 with TRBJ1-2, with a weak D call TRBD1 (5 bases). The ends were cut back, 6 bases at V and 5 bases at J, with 22 bases in the middle. Germline CDR1 and CDR2: ENHRY and SYGVKD. This CDR3 spans 16 amino acids. The CDR3 here is CAISPLSGVGGYGYTF. DNA of the CDR3: TGTGCCATCAGCCCCCTCTCGGGGGTGGGAGGATATGGCTACACCTTC.

This clonotype was counted at least ten times. This chain uses TRBV6-2 or TRBV6-3 with TRBJ1-1; TRBD1 matches 7 bases. Germline trimming cut 6 bases from V and 11 bases from J; bases unmatched to any gene: 9. Germline V gene data show CDR1 as MNHEY and CDR2 as SVGEGT. The CDR3 loop spans 12 amino acids. For the CDR3, the DNA is TGTGCCAGCAGCCCTTATGAGGGGGCGGCTTTCTTT. It is translated as CASSPYEGAAFF.

This chain uses TRBV29-1 with TRBJ1-2; D is possibly TRBD1 (5 bases). Germline V gene lookup returns CDR1 SQVTM and CDR2 ANQGSEA. With 3 bases removed from V and 0 bases from J, the gap between germline ends came to 17 bases. CDR3 length: 16 amino acids. This CDR3 reads CSVDRDHGGTNYGYTF. Written as DNA, the CDR3 is TGCAGCGTTGATAGGGACCATGGGGGAACTAACTATGGCTACACCTTC.

The V call is TRBV12-3 or TRBV12-4, the J call TRBJ1-1, with D possibly TRBD1 on 5 matching bases. Trimming removed 5 bases at V and 5 bases at J, with 21 bases between. CDR3 length: 16 amino acids. The CDR3 spells CASSTRDLRGGTEAFF. The CDR3 region has the DNA TGTGCCAGCAGTACAAGGGACCTTCGGGGTGGGACTGAAGCTTTCTTT.

The V call is TRBV5-4, the J call TRBJ2-3, with 7 bases lining up with TRBD1. Germline CDR1 reads SGHNT; CDR2 reads YYREEE (reference sequence). The CDR3 runs 16 residues. With V trimmed by 4 bases and J by 4 bases, 12 bases remained unmatched. The CDR3: CASSRGGNNYPDTQYF. In DNA form, the CDR3 reads TGTGCCAGCAGCCGAGGGGGCAATAATTACCCAGATACGCAGTATTTT.